This T cell receptor beta chain was profiled in a study of CXCR3-negative and CXCR3-positive naive CD8 T cells. Germline V gene lookup returns CDR1 MNHEY and CDR2 SVGEGT. The CDR3 consists of 14 residues. Study findings and constraints: CXCR3-negative naive cells had less hydrophobic TRB CDR3s than did CXCR3-positive naive cells.

With respect to this clonotype: Antigen unknown.

The authors prepared UMI-labeled TRB cDNA libraries by 5' RACE. From the 5' RACE reads, TCRdb lists one entry per CDR3 protein and no DNA. This sample lists some 130,000 distinct CDR3 sequences; its ten largest clones have under 0.75%. This clonotype was obtained from a human donor in good health. Some clones in this sample may be carry-over from other donors' samples. The sample was naive CXCR3+ CD8+ T cells from blood. Specified subset: CD45RO-CCR7+CD27+CD95- naive CD8+ T cells expressing CXCR3 (TNR3+). The genes are TRBV6-2 or TRBV6-3 and TRBJ1-1; TCRdb's D gene call, TRBD1, goes unchecked for lack of DNA. The CDR3: CASSYEGASTEAFF.